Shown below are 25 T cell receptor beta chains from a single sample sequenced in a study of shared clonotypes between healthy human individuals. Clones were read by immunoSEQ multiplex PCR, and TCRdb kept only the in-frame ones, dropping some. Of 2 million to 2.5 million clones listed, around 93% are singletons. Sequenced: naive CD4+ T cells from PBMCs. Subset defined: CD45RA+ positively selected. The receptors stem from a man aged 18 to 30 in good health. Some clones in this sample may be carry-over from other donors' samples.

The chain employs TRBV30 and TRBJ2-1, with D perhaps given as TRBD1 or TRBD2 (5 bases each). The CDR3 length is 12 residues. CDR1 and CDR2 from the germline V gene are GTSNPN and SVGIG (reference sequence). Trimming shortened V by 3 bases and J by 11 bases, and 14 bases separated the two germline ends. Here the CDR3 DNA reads TGTGCCTGGAGGGGGGACGGGAATAAGCAGTTCTTC. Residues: CAWRGDGNKQFF.

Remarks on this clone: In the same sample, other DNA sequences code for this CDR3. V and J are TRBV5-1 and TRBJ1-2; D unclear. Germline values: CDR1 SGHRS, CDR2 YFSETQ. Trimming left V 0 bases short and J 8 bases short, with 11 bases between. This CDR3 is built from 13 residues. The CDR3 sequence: CASSLEGAGGYTF. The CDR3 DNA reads TGCGCCAGCAGCTTGGAGGGAGCGGGGGGCTACACCTTC.

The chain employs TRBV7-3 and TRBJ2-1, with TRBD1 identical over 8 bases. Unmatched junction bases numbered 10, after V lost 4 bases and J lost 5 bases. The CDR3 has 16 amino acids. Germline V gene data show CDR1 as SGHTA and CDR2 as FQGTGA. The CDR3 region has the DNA TGTGCCAGCAGCTCCATCCGACAGGGGTCAAACAATGAGCAGTTCTTC. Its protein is CASSSIRQGSNNEQFF.

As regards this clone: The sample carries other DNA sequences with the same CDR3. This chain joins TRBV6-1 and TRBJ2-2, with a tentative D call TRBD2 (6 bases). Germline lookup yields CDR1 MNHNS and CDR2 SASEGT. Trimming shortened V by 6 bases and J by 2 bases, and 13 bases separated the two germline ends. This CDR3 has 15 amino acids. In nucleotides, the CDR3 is TGTGCCAGCAGGGCCGGGACTGCCAACACCGGGGAGCTGTTTTTT. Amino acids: CASRAGTANTGELFF.

The CDR3 here is CASGFLGPPQHF. CDR3 sequence (DNA): TGTGCCAGCGGGTTTTTGGGGCCGCCCCAGCATTTT. The V call is TRBV6-1, the J call TRBJ1-5; D may be TRBD1 (5 bases). The CDR3 sequence is 12 residues long. Looked up from germline, CDR1 is MNHNS and CDR2 is SASEGT. V was clipped by 8 bases and J by 9 bases, with 14 bases between them.

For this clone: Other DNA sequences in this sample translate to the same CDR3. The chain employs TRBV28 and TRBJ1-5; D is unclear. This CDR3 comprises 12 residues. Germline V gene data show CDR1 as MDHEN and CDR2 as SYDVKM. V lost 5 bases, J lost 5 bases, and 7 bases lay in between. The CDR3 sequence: CASSLAHQPQHF. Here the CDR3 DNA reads TGTGCCAGCAGTCTGGCCCATCAGCCCCAGCATTTT.

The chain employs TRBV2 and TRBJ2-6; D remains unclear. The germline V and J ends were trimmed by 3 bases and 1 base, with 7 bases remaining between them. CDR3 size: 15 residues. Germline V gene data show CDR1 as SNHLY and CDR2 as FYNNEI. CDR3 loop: CASSDSVSGANVLTF. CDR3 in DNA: TGTGCCAGCAGTGATTCTGTTTCTGGGGCCAACGTCCTGACTTTC.

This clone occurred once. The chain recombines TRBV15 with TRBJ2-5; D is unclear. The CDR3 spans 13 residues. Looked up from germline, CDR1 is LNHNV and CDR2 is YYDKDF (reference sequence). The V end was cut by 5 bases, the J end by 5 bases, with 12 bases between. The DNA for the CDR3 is TGTGCCACCAGCTTGGTACGAATGGAGACCCAGTACTTC. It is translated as CATSLVRMETQYF.

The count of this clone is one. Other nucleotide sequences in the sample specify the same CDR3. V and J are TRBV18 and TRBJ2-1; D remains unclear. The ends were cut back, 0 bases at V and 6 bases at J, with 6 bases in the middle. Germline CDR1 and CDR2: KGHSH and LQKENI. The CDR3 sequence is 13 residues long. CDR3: CASSPPSINEQFF. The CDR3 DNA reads TGTGCCAGCTCACCACCGTCGATCAATGAGCAGTTCTTC.

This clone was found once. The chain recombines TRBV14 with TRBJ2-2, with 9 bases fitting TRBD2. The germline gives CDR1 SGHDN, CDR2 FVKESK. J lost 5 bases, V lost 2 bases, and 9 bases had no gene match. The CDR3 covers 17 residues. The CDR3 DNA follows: TGTGCCAGCAGCCAAATCTTGCGGGAGGGATGGACCGGGGAGCTGTTTTTT. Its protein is CASSQILREGWTGELFF. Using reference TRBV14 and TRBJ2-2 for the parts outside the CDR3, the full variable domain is EAGVTQFPSHSVIEKGQTVTLRCDPISGHDNLYWYRRVMGKEIKFLLHFVKESKQDESGMPNNRFLAERTGGTYSTLKVQPAELEDSGVYFCASSQILREGWTGELFFGEGSRLTVL.

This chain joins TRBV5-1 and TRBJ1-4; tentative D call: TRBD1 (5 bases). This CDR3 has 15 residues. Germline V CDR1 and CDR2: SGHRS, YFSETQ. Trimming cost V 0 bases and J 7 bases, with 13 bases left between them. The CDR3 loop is CASSLDWGTFEKLFF. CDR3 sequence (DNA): TGCGCCAGCAGCTTGGATTGGGGGACGTTTGAAAAACTGTTTTTT. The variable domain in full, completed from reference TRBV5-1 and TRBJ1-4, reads KAGVTQTPRYLIKTRGQQVTLSCSPISGHRSVSWYQQTPGQGLQFLFEYFSETQRNKGNFPGRFSGRQFSNSRSEMNVSTLELGDSALYLCASSLDWGTFEKLFFGSGTQLSVL.

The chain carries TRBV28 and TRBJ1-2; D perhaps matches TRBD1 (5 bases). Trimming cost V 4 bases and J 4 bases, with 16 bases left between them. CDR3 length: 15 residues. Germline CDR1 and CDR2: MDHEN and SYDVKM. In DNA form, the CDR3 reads TGTGCCAGCAGTTCCCCTTCCAGGGTCGGCTATGGCTACACCTTC. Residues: CASSSPSRVGYGYTF.

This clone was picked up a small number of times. Here the CDR3 DNA reads TGTGCCAGCAGCGACCGGGGCGAGCAGTACTTC. Its protein is CASSDRGEQYF. The chain couples TRBV28 to TRBJ2-7; TRBD2 might be the D (5 bases). Trimming pared 6 bases from V and 6 bases from J, leaving 9 bases between. The CDR3 sequence is 11 residues long. Germline assignment: CDR1 MDHEN and CDR2 SYDVKM.

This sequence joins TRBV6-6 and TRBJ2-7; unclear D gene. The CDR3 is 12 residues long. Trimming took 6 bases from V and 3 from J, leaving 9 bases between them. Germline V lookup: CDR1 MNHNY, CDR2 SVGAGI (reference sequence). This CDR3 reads CASSRQDYEQYF. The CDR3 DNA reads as TGTGCCAGCAGCAGACAAGACTACGAGCAGTACTTC.

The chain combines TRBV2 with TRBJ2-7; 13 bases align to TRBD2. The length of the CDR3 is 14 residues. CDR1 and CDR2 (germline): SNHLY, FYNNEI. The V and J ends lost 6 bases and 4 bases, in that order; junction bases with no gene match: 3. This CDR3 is CASRPGLAGYEQYF. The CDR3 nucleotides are TGTGCCAGCAGACCGGGACTAGCGGGATACGAGCAGTACTTC. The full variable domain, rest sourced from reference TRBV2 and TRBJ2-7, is EPEVTQTPSHQVTQMGQEVILRCVPISNHLYFYWYRQILGQKVEFLVSFYNNEISEKSEIFDDQFSVERPDGSNFTLKIRSTKLEDSAMYFCASRPGLAGYEQYFGPGTRLTVT.

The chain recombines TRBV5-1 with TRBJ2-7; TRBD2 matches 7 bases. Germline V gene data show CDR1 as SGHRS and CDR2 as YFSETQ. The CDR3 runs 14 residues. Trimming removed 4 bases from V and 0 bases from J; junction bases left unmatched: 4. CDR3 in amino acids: CASSQGLSSYEQYF. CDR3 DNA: TGCGCCAGCAGCCAGGGACTAAGCTCCTACGAGCAGTACTTC. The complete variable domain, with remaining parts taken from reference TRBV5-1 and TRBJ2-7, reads KAGVTQTPRYLIKTRGQQVTLSCSPISGHRSVSWYQQTPGQGLQFLFEYFSETQRNKGNFPGRFSGRQFSNSRSEMNVSTLELGDSALYLCASSQGLSSYEQYFGPGTRLTVT.

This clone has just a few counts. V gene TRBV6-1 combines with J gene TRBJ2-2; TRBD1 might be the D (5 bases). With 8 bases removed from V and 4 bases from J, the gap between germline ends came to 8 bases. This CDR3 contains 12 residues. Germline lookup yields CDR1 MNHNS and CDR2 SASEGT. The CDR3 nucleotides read TGTGCCAGCTCCGACAGCACCGGGGAGCTGTTTTTT. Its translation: CASSDSTGELFF.

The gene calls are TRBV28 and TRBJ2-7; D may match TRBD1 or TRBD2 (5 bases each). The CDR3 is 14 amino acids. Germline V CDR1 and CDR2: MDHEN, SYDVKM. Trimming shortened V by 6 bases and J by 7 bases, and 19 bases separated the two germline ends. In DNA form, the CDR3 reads TGTGCCAGCAGCCCCGGGACGACCGTCTGGGAGCAGTACTTC. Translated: CASSPGTTVWEQYF.

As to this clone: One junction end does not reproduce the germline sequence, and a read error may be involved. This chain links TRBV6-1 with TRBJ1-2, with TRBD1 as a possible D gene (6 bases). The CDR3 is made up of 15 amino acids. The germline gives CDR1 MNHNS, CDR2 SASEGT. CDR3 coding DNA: TGTGCCAGCAGTGAAGCGGGGGGGGCAGACTATGGCTACGCCTTC. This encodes CASSEAGGADYGYAF.

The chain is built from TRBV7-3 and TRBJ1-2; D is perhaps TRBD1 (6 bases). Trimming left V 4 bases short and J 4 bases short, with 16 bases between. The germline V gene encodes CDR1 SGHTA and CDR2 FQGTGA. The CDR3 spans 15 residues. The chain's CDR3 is CASSSTGTVGYGYTF. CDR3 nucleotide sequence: TGTGCCAGCAGCTCAACAGGGACGGTCGGCTATGGCTACACCTTC.

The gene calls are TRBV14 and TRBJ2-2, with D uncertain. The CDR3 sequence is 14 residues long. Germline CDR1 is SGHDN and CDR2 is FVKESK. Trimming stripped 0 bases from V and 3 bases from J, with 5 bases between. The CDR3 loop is CASSQERYTGELFF. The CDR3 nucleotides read TGTGCCAGCAGCCAAGAACGCTACACCGGGGAGCTGTTTTTT.

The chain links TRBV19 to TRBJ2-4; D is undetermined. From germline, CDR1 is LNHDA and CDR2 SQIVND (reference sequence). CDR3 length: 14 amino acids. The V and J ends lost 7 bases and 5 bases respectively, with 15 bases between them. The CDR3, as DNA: TGTGCCAGTATAAATGGGCCAGAAGAAAACATTCAGTACTTC. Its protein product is CASINGPEENIQYF.

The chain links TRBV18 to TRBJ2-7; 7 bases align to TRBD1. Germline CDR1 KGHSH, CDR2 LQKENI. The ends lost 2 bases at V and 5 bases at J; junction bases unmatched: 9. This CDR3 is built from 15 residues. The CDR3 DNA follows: TGTGCCAGCTCACCAGACAGGGTTTCTGCCCACGAGCAGTACTTC. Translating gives CASSPDRVSAHEQYF.

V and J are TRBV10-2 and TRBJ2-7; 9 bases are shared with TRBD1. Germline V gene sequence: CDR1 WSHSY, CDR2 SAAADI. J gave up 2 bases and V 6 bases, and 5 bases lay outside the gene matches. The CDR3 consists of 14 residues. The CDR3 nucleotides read TGCGCCAGCAGCCGGGACAGGGTGACCTACGAGCAGTACTTC. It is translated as CASSRDRVTYEQYF.

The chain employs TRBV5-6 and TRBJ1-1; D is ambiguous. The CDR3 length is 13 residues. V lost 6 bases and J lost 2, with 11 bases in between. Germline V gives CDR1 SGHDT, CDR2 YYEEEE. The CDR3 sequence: CASNMITNTEAFF. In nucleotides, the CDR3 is TGTGCCAGCAACATGATCACAAACACTGAAGCTTTCTTT.